The clone carrying this T cell receptor (beta chain) was counted ten times or more. Its antigen is currently unknown. No patient received treatment before thyroid surgery. V dropped 0 bases and J dropped 6 bases, with 10 bases sitting between them. The CDR3 totals 14 residues. Looked up from germline, CDR1 is SGHTS and CDR2 is YDEGEE. The sample belongs to a study of metastatic and nonmetastatic thyroid tumors. Regarding the study as a whole: The study reportedly found significantly higher TCR beta diversity in malignant thyroid tumors than benign nodules, in blood and tumor.

With MiXCR, TCRdb called clones anew from the PCR reads. The table shows over 9,500 clones, with 25% to 30% occurring only once. Sequenced input: tumor tissue. This chain uses TRBV5-8 with TRBJ1-5; D call uncertain. This clonotype originated in a female donor with papillary thyroid cancer or a benign thyroid nodule (not recorded which). Some clones in this sample may be carry-over from other donors' samples. The CDR3 nucleotides are TGTGCCAGCAGCTTGGGGGATGGGAGTCAGCCCCAGCATTTT. It specifies CASSLGDGSQPQHF.